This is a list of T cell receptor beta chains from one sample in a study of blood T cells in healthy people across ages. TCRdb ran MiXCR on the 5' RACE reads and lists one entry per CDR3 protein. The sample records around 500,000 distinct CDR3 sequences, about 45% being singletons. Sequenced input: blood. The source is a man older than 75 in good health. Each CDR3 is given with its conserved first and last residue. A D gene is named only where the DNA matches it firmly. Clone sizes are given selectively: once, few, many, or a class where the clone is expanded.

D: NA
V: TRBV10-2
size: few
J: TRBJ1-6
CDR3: CASSERSTVENSPLHF
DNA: TGCGCCAGCAGTGAGCGTAGTACAGTTGAAAATTCACCCCTCCACTTT

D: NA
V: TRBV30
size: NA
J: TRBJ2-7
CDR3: CAWSKGQVNSYEQYF
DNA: TGTGCCTGGAGTAAGGGGCAGGTCAACTCCTACGAGCAGTACTTC

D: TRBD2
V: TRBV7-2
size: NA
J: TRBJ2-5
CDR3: CASTSGIQETQYF
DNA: TGTGCCAGCACTAGCGGGATCCAAGAGACCCAGTACTTC

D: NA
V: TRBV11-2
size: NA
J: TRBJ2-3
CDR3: CASSLGSGWLTDTQYF
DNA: TGTGCCAGCAGCTTAGGGTCAGGGTGGCTCACAGATACGCAGTATTTT

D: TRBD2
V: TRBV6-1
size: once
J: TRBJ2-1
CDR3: CASSFGGNSETQFF
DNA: TGTGCCAGCAGTTTCGGGGGGAACAGCGAGACCCAGTTCTTC

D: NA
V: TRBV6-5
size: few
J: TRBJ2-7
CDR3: CASRSTGFEQYF
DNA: TGTGCCAGCAGGTCAACAGGGTTCGAGCAGTACTTC

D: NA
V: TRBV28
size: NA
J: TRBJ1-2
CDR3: CASSSTGTTHGYTF
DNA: TGTGCCAGCAGTTCAACCGGGACAACGCATGGCTACACCTTC

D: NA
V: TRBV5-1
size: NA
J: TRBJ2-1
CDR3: CASREPGLPSEQFF
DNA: TGCGCCAGCAGAGAGCCGGGACTCCCTAGTGAGCAGTTCTTC

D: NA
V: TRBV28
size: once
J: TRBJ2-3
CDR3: CASSLLGKVTAQYF
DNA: TGTGCCAGCAGTTTATTGGGGAAAGTTACCGCGCAGTATTTT

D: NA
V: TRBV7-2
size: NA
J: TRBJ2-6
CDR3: CASSFLGPSSGANVLTF
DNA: TGTGCCAGCAGCTTCCTGGGTCCCAGCTCTGGGGCCAACGTCCTGACTTTC

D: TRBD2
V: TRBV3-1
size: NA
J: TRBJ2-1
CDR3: CATGRWLADNEQFF
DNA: TGTGCCACCGGGAGGTGGCTAGCGGACAATGAGCAGTTCTTC

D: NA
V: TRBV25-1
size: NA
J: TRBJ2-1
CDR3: CASNPGTNYNEQFF
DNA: TGTGCCAGCAACCCCGGGACGAACTACAATGAGCAGTTCTTC

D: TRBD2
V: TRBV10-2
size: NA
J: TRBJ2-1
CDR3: CASSSGPAYNGQFF
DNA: TGCGCCAGCTCTAGCGGGCCGGCCTACAATGGGCAGTTCTTC

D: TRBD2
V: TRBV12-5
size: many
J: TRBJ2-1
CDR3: CASGLWLAGHREQFF
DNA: TGTGCTAGTGGTTTGTGGCTAGCGGGACATCGTGAGCAGTTCTTC

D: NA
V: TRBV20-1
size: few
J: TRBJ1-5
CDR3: CSAGPMGADQPQHF
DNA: TGCAGTGCCGGACCCATGGGGGCTGATCAGCCCCAGCATTTT

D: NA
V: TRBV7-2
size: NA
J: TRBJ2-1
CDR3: CASSDRRIDEQFF
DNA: TGTGCCAGCAGCGACCGTAGGATTGATGAGCAGTTCTTC

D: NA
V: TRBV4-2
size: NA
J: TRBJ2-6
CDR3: CASSQDPGVGSGANVLTF
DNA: TGTGCCAGCAGCCAAGATCCGGGGGTTGGCTCTGGGGCCAACGTCCTGACTTTC

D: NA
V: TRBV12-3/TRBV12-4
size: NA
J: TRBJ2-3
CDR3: CASSGRNGDTQYF
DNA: TGTGCCAGCAGTGGACGTAATGGGGATACGCAGTATTTT

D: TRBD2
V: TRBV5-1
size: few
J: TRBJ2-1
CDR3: CASSFTSGDAGEQFF
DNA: TGCGCCAGCAGCTTTACTAGCGGGGACGCGGGGGAGCAGTTCTTC

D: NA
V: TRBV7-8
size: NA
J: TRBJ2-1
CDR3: CASSLVGNSYNEQFF
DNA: TGTGCCAGCAGCTTAGTCGGAAACTCCTACAATGAGCAGTTCTTC

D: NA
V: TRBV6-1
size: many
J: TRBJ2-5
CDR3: CASSNLATVYSRVQETQYF
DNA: TGTGCCAGCAGCAACCTCGCGACGGTTTATAGCCGGGTTCAAGAGACCCAGTACTTC

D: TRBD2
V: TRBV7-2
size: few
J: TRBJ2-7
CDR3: CASSSHSGLAGGARVEQYF
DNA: TGTGCCAGCAGCTCCCACTCAGGACTAGCGGGAGGGGCTAGGGTCGAGCAGTACTTC

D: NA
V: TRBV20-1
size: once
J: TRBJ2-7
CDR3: CSAPGRPSSYEQYF
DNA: TGCAGTGCGCCGGGACGGCCGAGCTCCTACGAGCAGTACTTC

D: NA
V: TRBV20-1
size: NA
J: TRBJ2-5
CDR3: CSARDLGVTGETQYF
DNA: TGCAGTGCTAGAGATCTCGGAGTAACAGGGGAGACCCAGTACTTC

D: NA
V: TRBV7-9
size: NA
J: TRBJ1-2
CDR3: CASSLGSTYGYTF
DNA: TGTGCCAGCAGCTTAGGCTCGACCTATGGCTACACCTTC

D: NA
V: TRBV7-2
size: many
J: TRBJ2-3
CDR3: CASSLATDTQYF
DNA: TGTGCCAGCAGCTTAGCCACAGATACGCAGTATTTT

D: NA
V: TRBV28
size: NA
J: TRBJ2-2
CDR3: CAGGGTVFGELFF
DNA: TGTGCCGGCGGGGGGACAGTGTTCGGGGAGCTGTTTTTT

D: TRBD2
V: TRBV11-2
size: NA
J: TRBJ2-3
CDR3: CASSLSSSGRPPTRTDTQYF
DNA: TGTGCCAGCAGCCTATCGTCTAGCGGGAGGCCACCCACCCGCACAGATACGCAGTATTTT

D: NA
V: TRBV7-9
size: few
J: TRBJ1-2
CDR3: CASSLEVPFSYTF
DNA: TGTGCCAGCAGCTTAGAAGTCCCGTTTAGCTACACCTTC

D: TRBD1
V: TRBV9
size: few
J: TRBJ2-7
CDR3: CASSGRTGGLNEQYF
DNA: TGTGCCAGCAGCGGGAGGACAGGGGGCTTGAACGAGCAGTACTTC

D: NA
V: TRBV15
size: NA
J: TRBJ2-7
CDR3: CATSSHRDSYEQYF
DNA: TGTGCCACCAGCAGCCACAGGGACTCCTACGAGCAGTACTTC

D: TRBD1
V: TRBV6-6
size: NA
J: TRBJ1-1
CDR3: CASGDGTGTRLEAFF
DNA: TGTGCCAGCGGGGACGGGACAGGAACTCGCCTTGAAGCTTTCTTT

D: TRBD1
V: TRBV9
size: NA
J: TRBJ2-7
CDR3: CASSPRDSFYEQYF
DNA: TGTGCCAGCAGCCCTCGGGACAGCTTCTACGAGCAGTACTTC

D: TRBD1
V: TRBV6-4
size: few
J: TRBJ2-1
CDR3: CASSPGTDYNEQFF
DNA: TGTGCCAGCAGCCCCGGGACAGATTACAATGAGCAGTTCTTC

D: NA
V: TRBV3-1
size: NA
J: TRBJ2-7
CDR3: CASSRLVGGEQYF
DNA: TGTGCCAGCAGCCGACTCGTGGGTGGCGAGCAGTACTTC

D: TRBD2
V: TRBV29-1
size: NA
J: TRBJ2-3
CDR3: CSVDTGTSGFTDTQYF
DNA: TGCAGCGTAGATACCGGGACTAGCGGCTTCACAGATACGCAGTATTTT

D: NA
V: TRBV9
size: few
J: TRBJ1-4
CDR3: CASSVVTGINEKLFF
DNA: TGTGCCAGCAGCGTAGTTACAGGGATTAATGAAAAACTGTTTTTT

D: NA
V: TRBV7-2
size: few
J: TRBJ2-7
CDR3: CASSSRGRNSYEQYF
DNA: TGTGCCAGCAGCTCACGGGGACGGAATTCCTACGAGCAGTACTTC

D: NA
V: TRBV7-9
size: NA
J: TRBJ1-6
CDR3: CASSGFSQGYSPLHF
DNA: TGTGCCAGCAGCGGGTTCAGCCAGGGGTATTCACCCCTCCACTTT

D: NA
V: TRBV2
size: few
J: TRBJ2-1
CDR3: CASSGRGGKQFF
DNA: TGTGCCAGCAGTGGCAGGGGAGGGAAACAGTTCTTC

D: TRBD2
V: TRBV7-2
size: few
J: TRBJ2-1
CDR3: CASSSGLAGGSYNEQFF
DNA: TGTGCCAGCAGCTCCGGACTAGCGGGAGGCTCCTACAATGAGCAGTTCTTC

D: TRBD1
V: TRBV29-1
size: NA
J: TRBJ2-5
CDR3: CSVEGDDRGRNEQYF
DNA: TGCAGCGTTGAAGGGGACGACAGGGGAAGAAATGAGCAGTACTTC

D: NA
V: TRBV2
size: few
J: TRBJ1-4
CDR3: CASSDGLTREKLFF
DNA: TGTGCCAGCAGTGACGGCCTCACGAGGGAAAAACTGTTTTTT

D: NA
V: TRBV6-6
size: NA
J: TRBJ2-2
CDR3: CETRRDSNTGELFF
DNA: TGTGAAACCCGGCGGGACTCCAACACCGGGGAGCTGTTTTTT

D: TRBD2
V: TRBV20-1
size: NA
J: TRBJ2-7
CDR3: CSASGRAFEQYF
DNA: TGCAGTGCTAGCGGGAGGGCCTTCGAGCAGTACTTC

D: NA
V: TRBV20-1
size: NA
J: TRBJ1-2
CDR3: CSARAPLAGHGYTF
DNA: TGCAGTGCTAGAGCACCATTAGCGGGGCATGGCTACACCTTC

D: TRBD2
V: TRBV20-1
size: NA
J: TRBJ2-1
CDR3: CSASTPGLAGANEQFF
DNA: TGCAGTGCTAGCACCCCGGGACTAGCGGGAGCTAATGAGCAGTTCTTC